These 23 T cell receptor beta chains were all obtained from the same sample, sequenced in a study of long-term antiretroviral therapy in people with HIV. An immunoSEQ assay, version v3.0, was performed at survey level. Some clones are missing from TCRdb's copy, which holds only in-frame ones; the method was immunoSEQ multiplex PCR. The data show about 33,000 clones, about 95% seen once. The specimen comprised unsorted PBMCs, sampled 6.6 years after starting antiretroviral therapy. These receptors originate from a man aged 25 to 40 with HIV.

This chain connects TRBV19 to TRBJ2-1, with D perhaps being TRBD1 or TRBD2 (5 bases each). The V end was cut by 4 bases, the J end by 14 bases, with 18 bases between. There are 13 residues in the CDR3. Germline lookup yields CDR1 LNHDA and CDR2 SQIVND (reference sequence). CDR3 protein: CASSRSGDAVKFF. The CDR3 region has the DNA TGTGCCAGTAGTAGGTCCGGGGACGCCGTGAAGTTCTTC.

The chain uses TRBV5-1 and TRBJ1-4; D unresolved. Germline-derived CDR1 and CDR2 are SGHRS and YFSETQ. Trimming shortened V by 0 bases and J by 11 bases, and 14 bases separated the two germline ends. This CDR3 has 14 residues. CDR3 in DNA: TGCGCCAGCAGCTTGGGGCCTCCCGAGGGTAAACTGTTTTTT. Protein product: CASSLGPPEGKLFF.

CDR3 DNA sequence: TGCGCCAGCAGCTTAACCCCAGGGGCCACGACCCCCTACTACGAGCAGTACTTC. Its translation: CASSLTPGATTPYYEQYF. V and J are TRBV5-1 and TRBJ2-7, with D possibly matching TRBD1 (6 bases). The germline CDR1 and CDR2 sequences are SGHRS and YFSETQ. V lost 2 bases to trimming and J lost 3 bases, with 24 bases between them. There are 18 residues in the CDR3.

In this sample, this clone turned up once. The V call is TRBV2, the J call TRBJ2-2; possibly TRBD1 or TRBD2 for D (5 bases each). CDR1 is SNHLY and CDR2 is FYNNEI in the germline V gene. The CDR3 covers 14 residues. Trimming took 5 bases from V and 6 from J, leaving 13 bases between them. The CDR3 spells CASSRDPRAGELFF. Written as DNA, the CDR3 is TGTGCCAGCAGTCGGGACCCGCGCGCCGGGGAGCTGTTTTTT.

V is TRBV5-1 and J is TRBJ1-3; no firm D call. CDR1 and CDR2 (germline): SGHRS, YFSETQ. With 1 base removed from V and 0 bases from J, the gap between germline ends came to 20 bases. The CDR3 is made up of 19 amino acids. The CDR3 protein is CASSLRTPTVTSSGNTIYF. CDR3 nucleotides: TGCGCCAGCAGCTTGCGAACCCCGACCGTCACCTCCTCTGGAAACACCATATATTTT.

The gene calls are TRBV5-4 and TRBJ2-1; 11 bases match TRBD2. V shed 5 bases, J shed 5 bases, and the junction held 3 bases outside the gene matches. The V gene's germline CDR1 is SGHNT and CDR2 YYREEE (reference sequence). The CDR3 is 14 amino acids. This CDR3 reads CASRGTSGHNEQFF. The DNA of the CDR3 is TGTGCCAGCAGGGGGACTAGCGGCCACAATGAGCAGTTCTTC.

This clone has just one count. CDR3 DNA sequence: TGTGCCACCAGCAGAGAATTCTATTCCGGTAGCGGGAGTAGAGATACGCAGTATTTT. It specifies CATSREFYSGSGSRDTQYF. The chain recombines TRBV15 with TRBJ2-3; 9 bases match TRBD2. The CDR3 totals 19 residues. With V trimmed by 0 bases and J by 5 bases, 15 bases remained unmatched. In germline, CDR1 is LNHNV, CDR2 YYDKDF (reference sequence).

CDR3: CASRGGGYTF. CDR3 DNA sequence: TGTGCCAGCAGGGGCGGTGGCTACACCTTC. This chain joins TRBV9 and TRBJ1-2; D is undetermined. This CDR3 spans 10 amino acids. Germline V gene data show CDR1 as SGDLS and CDR2 as YYNGEE. Trimming shortened V by 5 bases and J by 7 bases, and 6 bases separated the two germline ends. The complete variable domain, with remaining parts taken from reference TRBV9 and TRBJ1-2, reads DSGVTQTPKHLITATGQRVTLRCSPRSGDLSVYWYQQSLDQGLQFLIQYYNGEERAKGNILERFSAQQFPDLHSELNLSSLELGDSALYFCASRGGGYTFGSGTRLTVV.

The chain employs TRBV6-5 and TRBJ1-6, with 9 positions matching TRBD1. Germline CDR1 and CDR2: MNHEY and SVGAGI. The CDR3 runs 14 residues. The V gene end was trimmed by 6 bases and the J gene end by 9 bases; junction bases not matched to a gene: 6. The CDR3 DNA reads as TGTGCCAGCAGAGCGGGACAGGGTGCTTCACCCCTCCACTTT. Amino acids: CASRAGQGASPLHF.

CDR3 DNA: TGTGCCATCAGCTTAGGTACTCCGGATGACGAGCAGTACTTC. Residues: CAISLGTPDDEQYF. J is TRBJ2-7 and V is TRBV10-3; no reliable D call. Trimming stripped 6 bases from V and 5 bases from J, with 17 bases between. This CDR3 contains 14 residues. Germline lookup yields CDR1 ENHRY and CDR2 SYGVKD.

This CDR3 reads CASSLKETQYF. The CDR3 DNA follows: TGTGCCAGCAGTTTAAAGGAGACCCAGTACTTC. This sequence joins TRBV28 and TRBJ2-5; D is undetermined. Trimming took 2 bases from V and 5 from J, leaving 3 bases between them. The germline V gene encodes CDR1 MDHEN and CDR2 SYDVKM. The CDR3 has 11 residues.

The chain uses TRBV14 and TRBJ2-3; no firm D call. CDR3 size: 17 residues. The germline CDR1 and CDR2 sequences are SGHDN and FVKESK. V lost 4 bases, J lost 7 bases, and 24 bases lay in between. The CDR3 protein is CASSLSRARSPPNTQYF. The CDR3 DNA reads TGTGCCAGCAGCCTGTCTAGGGCTAGGTCTCCTCCTAATACGCAGTATTTT.

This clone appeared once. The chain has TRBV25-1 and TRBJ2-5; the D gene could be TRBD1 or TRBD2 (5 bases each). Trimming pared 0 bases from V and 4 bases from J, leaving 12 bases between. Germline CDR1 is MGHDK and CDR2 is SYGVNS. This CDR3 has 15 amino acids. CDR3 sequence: CASSEYFGGGETQYF. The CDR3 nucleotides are TGTGCCAGCAGTGAATATTTTGGGGGTGGAGAGACCCAGTACTTC. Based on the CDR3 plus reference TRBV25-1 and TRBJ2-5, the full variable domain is EADIYQTPRYLVIGTGKKITLECSQTMGHDKMYWYQQDPGMELHLIHYSYGVNSTEKGDLSSESTVSRIRTEHFPLTLESARPSHTSQYLCASSEYFGGGETQYFGPGTRLLVL.

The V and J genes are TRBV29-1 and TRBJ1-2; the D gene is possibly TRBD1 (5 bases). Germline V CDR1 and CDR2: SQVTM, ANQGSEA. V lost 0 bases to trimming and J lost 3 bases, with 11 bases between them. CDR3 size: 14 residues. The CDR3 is CSVEDLDSDYGYTF. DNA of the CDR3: TGCAGCGTTGAAGATCTTGACAGCGACTATGGCTACACCTTC.

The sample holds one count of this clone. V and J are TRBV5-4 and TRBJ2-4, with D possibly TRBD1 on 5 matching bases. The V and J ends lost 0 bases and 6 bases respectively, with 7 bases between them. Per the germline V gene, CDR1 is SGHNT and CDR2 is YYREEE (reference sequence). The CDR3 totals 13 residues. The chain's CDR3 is CASSLVQGNIQYF. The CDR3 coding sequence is TGTGCCAGCAGCTTGGTGCAGGGAAACATTCAGTACTTC.

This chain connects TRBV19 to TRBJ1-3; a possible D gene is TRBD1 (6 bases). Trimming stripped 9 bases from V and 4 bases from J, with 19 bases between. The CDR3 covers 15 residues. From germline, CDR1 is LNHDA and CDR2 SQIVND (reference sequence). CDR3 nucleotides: TGTGCCAGCGGGGTCCTGGGGGGCTCAGGAAACACCATATATTTT. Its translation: CASGVLGGSGNTIYF.

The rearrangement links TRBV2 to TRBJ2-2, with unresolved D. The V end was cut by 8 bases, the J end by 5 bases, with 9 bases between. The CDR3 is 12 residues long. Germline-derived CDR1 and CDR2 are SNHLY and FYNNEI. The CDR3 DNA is TGTGCCAGCGGATGGGAAACCGGGGAGCTGTTTTTT. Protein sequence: CASGWETGELFF.

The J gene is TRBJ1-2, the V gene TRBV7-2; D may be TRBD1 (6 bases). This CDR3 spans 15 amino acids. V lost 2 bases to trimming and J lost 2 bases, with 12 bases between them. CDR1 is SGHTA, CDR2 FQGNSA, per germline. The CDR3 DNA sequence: TGTGCCAGCAGCTTAACCCAGGGGCTCAACTATGGCTACACCTTC. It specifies CASSLTQGLNYGYTF.

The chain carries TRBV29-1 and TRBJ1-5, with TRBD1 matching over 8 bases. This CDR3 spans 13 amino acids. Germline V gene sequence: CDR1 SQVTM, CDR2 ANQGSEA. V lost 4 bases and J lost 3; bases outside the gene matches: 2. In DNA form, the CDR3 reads TGCAGCGTTGGGACAGGGACCAATCAGCCCCAGCATTTT. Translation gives CSVGTGTNQPQHF.

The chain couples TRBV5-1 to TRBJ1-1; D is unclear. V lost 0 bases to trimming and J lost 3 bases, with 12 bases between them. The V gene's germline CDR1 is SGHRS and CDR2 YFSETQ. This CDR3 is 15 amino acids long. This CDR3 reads CASSLGQLWDTEAFF. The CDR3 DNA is TGCGCCAGCAGCTTGGGCCAACTTTGGGACACTGAAGCTTTCTTT.

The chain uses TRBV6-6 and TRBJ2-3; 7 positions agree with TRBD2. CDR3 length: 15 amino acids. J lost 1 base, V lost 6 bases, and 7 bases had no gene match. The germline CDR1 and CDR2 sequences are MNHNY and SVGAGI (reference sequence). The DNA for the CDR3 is TGTGCCAGCAGAGAACAGCGGGGACGCACAGATACGCAGTATTTT. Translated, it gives CASREQRGRTDTQYF.

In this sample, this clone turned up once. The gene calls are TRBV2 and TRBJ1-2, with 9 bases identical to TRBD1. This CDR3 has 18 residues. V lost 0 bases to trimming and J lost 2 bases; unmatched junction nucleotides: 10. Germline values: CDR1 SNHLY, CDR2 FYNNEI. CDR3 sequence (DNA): TGTGCCAGCAGTGAAGCGCGGGACAGGGAAAAGGAAAACTATGGCTACACCTTC. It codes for CASSEARDREKENYGYTF.

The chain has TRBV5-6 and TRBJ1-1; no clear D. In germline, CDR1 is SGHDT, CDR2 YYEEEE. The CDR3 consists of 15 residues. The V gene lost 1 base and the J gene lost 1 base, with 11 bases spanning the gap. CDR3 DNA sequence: TGTGCCAGCAGCTTGCATTTTGGGCGGAACACTGAAGCTTTCTTT. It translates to CASSLHFGRNTEAFF.